This T cell receptor beta chain was sequenced for a study of OX40 agonist ivuxolimab in advanced cancers. Overall study results and limits: More expanded clones were seen, on average, in CD8+ T cells than in CD4+.

This clone was found a few times. As yet, its antigen is unknown. Some clones are missing from TCRdb's copy, which holds only in-frame ones; the method was immunoSEQ multiplex PCR. The sample has approximately 76,000 clones; 70% to 90% are singletons. V was clipped by 3 bases and J by 4 bases, with 9 bases between them. Germline V gene sequence: CDR1 LNHDA, CDR2 SQIVND (reference sequence). CDR3 length equals 13 residues. This material consisted of CD4+ or CD8+ T cells sorted from blood, taken in a trial of the OX40 agonist ivuxolimab. The chain employs TRBV19 and TRBJ1-1; D possibly corresponds to TRBD1 (5 bases). This clonotype originated in an adult with an advanced solid tumor such as melanoma, head and neck, liver or kidney cancer. The DNA of the CDR3 is TGTGCCAGTAGTATCCAGGGCACCACTGAAGCTTTCTTT. Translating it yields CASSIQGTTEAFF.